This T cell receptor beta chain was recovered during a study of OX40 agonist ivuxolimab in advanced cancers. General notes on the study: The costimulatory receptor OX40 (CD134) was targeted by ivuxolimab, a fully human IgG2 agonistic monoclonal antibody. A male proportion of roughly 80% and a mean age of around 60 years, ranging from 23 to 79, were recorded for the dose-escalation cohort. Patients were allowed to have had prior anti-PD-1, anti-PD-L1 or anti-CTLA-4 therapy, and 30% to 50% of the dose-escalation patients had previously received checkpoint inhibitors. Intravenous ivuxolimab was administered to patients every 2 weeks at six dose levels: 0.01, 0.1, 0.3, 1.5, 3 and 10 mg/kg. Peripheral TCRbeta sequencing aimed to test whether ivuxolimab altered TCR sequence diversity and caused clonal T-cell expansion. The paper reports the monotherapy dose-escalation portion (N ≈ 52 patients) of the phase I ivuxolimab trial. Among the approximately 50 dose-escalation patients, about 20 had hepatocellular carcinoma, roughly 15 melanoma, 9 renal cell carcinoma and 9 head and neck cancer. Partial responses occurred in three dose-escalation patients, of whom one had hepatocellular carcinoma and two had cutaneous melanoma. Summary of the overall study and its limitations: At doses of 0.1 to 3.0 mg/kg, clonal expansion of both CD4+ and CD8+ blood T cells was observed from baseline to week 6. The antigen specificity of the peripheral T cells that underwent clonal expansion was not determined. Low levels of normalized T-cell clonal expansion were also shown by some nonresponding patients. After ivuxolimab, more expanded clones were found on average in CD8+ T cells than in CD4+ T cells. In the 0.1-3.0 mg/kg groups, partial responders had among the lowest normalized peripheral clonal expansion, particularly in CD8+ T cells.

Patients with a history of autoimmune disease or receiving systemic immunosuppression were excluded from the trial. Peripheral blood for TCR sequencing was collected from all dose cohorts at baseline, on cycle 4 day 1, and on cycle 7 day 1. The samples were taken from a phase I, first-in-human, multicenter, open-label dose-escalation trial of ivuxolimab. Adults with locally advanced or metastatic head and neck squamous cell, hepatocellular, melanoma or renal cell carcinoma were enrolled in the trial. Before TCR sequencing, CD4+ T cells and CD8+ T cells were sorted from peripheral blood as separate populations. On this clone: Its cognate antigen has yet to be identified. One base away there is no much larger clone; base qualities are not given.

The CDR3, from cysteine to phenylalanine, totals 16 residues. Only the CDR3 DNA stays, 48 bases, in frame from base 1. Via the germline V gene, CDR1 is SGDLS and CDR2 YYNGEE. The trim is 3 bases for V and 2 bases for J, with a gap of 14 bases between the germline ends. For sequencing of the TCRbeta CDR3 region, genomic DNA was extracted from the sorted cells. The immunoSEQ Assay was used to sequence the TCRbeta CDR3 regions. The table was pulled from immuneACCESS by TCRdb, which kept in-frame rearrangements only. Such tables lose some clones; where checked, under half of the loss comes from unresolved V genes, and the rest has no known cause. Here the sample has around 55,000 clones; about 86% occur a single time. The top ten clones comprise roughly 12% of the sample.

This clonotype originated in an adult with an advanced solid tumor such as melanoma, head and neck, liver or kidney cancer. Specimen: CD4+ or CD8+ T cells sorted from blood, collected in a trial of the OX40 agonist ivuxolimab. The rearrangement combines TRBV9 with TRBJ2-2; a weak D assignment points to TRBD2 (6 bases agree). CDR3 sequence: CASSGKWGDNTGELFF. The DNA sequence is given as TGTGCCAGCAGCGGCAAGTGGGGGGACAACACCGGGGAGCTGTTTTTT.